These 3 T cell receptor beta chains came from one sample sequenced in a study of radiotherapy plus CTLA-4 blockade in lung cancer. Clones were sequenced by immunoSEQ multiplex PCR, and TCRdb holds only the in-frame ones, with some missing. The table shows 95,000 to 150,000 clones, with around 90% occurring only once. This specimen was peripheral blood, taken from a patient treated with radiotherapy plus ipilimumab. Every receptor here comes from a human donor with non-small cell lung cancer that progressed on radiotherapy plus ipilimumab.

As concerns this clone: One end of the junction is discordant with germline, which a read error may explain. The CDR3 sequence: CSSSSSSGSSYEQYF. The CDR3 bases are TGTTCCAGCAGCTCGAGTAGCGGAAGCTCCTACGAGCAGTACTTC. This chain links TRBV5-4 with TRBJ2-7, with D perhaps TRBD2 (6 bases). The CDR3 has 15 residues. The germline CDR1 and CDR2 sequences are SGHNT and YYREEE (reference sequence).

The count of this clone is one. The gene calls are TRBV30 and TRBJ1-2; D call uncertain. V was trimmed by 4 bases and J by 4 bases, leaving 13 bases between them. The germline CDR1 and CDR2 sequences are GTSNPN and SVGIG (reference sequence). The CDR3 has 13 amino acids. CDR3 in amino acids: CAWKRVGTYGYTF. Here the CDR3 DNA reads TGTGCCTGGAAGAGGGTTGGCACCTATGGCTACACCTTC.

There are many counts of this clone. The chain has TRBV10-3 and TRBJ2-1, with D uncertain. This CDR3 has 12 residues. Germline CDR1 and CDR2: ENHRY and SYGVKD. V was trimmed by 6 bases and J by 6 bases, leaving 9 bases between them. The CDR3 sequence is CAISPLGNEQFF. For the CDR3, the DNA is TGTGCCATCAGCCCCCTGGGCAATGAGCAGTTCTTC.